This T cell receptor (beta chain) was captured by sequencing in a study of T cell repertoires in cytomegalovirus infection. Study outcomes and limitations: Dominating the ex vivo response were TCR beta clonotypes that were CMV-specific and HLA-C-restricted.

TCRdb reprocessed the reads with MiXCR, giving one entry per CDR3 protein. The data show about 920,000 distinct CDR3 sequences, with about 33% seen just once and about an eighth held by the top ten. This clonotype was seen many times. The antigen is unknown. Germline CDR1 and CDR2: SEHNR and FQNEAQ (reference sequence). Between the trimmed V and J ends, which lost 5 bases and 5 bases, there was a span of 16 bases. The CDR3 consists of 15 residues. The sample was cultured CD8+ T cells from PBMCs, taken from culture after CMV antigen stimulation. This TCR was recovered from a human donor in good health (CMV status not recorded). Some clones in this sample may be carry-over from other donors' samples. The chain has TRBV7-9 and TRBJ1-3, with no clear D. The CDR3 is CASSPDRPGRNTIYF. DNA for the CDR3: TGTGCCAGCAGCCCGGACCGGCCCGGTAGAAACACCATATATTTT.